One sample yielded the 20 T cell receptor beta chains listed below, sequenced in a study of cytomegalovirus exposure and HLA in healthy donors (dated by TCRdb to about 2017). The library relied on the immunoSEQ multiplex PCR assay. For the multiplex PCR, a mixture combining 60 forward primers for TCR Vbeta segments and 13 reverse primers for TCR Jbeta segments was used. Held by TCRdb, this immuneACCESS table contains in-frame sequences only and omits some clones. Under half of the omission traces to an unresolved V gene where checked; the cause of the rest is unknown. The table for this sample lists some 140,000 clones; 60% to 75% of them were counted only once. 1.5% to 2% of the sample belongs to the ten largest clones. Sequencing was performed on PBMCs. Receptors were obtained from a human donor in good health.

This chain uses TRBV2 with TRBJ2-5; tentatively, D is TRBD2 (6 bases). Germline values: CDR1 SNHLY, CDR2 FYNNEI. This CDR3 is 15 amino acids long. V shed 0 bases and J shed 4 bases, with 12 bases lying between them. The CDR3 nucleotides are TGTGCCAGCAGTGAAGCGGGAGGTGGTTTAGAGACCCAGTACTTC. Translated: CASSEAGGGLETQYF.

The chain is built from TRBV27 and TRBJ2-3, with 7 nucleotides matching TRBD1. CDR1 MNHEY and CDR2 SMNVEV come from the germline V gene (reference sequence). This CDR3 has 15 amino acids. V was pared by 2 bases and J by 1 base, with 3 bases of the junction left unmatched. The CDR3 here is CASSLEGAGTDTQYF. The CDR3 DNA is TGTGCCAGCAGTTTAGAGGGGGCAGGCACAGATACGCAGTATTTT.

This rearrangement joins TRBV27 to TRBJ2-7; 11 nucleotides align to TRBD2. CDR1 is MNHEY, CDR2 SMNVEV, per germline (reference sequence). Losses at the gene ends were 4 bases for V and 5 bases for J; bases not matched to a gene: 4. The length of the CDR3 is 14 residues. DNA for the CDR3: TGTGCCAGCAGTTCTAGCGGGAGGCACGACGAGCAGTACTTC. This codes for CASSSSGRHDEQYF.

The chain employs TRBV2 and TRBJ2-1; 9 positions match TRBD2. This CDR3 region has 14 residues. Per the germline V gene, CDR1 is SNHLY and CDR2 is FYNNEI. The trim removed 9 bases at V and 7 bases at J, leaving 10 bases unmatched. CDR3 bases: TGTGCCAGTGTAGAAGCTAGCGGGAATAATGAGCAGTTCTTC. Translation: CASVEASGNNEQFF.

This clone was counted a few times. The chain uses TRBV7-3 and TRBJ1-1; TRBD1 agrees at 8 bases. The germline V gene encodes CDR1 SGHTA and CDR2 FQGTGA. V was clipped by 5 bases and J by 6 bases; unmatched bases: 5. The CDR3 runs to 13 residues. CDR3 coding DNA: TGTGCCAGCAGCGCCCAACAGGGGGCTGAAGCTTTCTTT. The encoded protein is CASSAQQGAEAFF.

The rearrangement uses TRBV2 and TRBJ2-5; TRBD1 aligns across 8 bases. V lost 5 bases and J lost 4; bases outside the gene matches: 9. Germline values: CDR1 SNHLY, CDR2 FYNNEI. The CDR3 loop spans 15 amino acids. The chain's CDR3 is CASSFRTGNPETQYF. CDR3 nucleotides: TGTGCCAGCAGTTTCCGGACAGGGAACCCAGAGACCCAGTACTTC. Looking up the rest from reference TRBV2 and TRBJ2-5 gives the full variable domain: EPEVTQTPSHQVTQMGQEVILRCVPISNHLYFYWYRQILGQKVEFLVSFYNNEISEKSEIFDDQFSVERPDGSNFTLKIRSTKLEDSAMYFCASSFRTGNPETQYFGPGTRLLVL.

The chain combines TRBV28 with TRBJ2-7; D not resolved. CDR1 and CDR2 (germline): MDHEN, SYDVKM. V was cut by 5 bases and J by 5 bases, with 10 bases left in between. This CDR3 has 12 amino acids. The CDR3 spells CASSPLRNEQYF. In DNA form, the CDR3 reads TGTGCCAGCAGTCCCCTTAGAAACGAGCAGTACTTC.

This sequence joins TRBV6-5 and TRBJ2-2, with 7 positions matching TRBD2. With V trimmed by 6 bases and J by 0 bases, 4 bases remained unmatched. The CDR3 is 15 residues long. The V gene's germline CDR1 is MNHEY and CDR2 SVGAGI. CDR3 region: CASRRDYANTGELFF. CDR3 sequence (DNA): TGTGCCAGCAGGCGGGACTACGCGAACACCGGGGAGCTGTTTTTT.

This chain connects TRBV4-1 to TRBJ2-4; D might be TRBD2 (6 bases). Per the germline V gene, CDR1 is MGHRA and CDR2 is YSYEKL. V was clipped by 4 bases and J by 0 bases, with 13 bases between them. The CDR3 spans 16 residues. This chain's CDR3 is CASSPSSVVAKNIQYF. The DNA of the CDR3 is TGCGCCAGCAGCCCCTCTAGCGTTGTAGCCAAAAACATTCAGTACTTC.

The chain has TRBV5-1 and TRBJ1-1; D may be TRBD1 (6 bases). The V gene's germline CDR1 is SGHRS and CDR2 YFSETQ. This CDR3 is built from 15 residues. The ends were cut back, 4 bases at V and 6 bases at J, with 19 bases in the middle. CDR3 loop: CASSSRDTGPSEAFF. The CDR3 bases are TGCGCCAGCAGCAGCCGGGACACCGGACCATCTGAAGCTTTCTTT.

The CDR3 reads CASRRLGPYNEQFF. CDR3 sequence (DNA): TGTGCCAGCCGCCGACTAGGCCCGTACAATGAGCAGTTCTTC. V is TRBV27 and J is TRBJ2-1; a weak D match, TRBD2 (6 bases). CDR1 MNHEY and CDR2 SMNVEV come from the germline V gene (reference sequence). The CDR3 loop spans 14 amino acids. With 8 bases removed from V and 4 bases from J, the gap between germline ends came to 15 bases.

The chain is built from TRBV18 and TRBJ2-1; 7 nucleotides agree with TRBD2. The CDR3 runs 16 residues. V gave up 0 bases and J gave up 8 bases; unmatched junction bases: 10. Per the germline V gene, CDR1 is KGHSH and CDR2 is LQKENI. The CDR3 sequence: CASSPPGLAEGHEQFF. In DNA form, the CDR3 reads TGTGCCAGCTCACCACCCGGTCTAGCGGAGGGCCATGAGCAGTTCTTC.

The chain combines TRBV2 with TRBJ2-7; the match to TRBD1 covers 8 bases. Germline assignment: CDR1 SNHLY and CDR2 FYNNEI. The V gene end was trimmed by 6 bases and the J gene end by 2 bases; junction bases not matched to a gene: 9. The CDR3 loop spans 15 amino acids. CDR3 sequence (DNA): TGTGCCAGCAGCCAGGGGGCTACCCCCGCCTACGAGCAGTACTTC. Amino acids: CASSQGATPAYEQYF. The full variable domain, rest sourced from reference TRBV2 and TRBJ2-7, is EPEVTQTPSHQVTQMGQEVILRCVPISNHLYFYWYRQILGQKVEFLVSFYNNEISEKSEIFDDQFSVERPDGSNFTLKIRSTKLEDSAMYFCASSQGATPAYEQYFGPGTRLTVT.

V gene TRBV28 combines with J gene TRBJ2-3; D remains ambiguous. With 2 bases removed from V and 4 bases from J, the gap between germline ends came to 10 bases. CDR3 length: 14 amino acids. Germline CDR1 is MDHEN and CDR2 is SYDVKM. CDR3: CASSLPDKADTQYF. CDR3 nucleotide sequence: TGTGCCAGCAGTTTACCTGACAAAGCAGATACGCAGTATTTT. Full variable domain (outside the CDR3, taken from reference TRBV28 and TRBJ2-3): DVKVTQSSRYLVKRTGEKVFLECVQDMDHENMFWYRQDPGLGLRLIYFSYDVKMKEKGDIPEGYSVSREKKERFSLILESASTNQTSMYLCASSLPDKADTQYFGPGTRLTVL.

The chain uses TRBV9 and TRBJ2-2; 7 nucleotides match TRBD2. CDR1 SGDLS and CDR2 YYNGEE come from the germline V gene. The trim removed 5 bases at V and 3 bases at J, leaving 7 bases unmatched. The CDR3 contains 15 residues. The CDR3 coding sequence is TGTGCCAGCAGGAGAGGGAGGGTCGACACCGGGGAGCTGTTTTTT. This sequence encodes CASRRGRVDTGELFF.

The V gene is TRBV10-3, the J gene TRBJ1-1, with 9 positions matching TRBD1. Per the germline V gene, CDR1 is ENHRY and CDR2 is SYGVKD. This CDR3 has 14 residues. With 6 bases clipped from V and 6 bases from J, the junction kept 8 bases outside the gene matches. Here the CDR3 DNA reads TGTGCCATCAGCGCGGGACAGGGTGGTTCTGAAGCTTTCTTT. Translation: CAISAGQGGSEAFF.

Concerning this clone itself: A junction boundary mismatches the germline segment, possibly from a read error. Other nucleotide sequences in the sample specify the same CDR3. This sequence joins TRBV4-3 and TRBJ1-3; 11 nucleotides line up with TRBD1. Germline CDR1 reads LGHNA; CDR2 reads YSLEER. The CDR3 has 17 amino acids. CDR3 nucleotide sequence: TGCGCCAGCAGTCAAGATGGACAGGGGGCAGGTGGAAACACCATATATTTT. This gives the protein CASSQDGQGAGGNTIYF.

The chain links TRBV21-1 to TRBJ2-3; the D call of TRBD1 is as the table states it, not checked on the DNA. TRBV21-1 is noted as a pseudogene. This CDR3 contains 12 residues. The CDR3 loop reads CASRGAPDTQYF. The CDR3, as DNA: TGTGCCAGCAGGGGGGCGCCAGATACGCAGTATTTT.

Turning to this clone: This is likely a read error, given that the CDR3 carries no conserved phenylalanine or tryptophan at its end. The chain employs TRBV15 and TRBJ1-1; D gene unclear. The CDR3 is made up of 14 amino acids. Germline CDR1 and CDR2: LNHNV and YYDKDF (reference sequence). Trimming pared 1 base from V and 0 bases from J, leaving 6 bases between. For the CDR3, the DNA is TGTGCCACCAGCAGAGCCGGGATGAACACTGAAGCTTTCCTT. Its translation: CATSRAGMNTEAFL.

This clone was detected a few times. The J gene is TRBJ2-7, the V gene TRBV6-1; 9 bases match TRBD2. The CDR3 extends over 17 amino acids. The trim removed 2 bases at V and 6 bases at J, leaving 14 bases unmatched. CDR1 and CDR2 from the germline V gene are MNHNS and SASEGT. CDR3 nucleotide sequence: TGTGCCAGCAGTGAACTGGGAGGTAGCGGGAGTGTTGGCGAGCAGTACTTC. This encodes CASSELGGSGSVGEQYF.